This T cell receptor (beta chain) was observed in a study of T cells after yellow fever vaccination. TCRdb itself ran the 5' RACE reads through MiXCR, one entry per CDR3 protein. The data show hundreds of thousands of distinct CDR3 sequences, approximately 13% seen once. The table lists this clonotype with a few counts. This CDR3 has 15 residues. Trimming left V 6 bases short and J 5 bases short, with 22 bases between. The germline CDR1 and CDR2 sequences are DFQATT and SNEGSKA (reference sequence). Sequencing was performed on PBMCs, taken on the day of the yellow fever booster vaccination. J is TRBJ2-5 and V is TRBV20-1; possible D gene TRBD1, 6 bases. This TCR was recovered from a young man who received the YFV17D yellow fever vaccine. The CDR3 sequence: CSAYPTGIQMETQYF. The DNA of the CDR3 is TGCAGTGCCTATCCAACAGGGATCCAAATGGAGACCCAGTACTTC.